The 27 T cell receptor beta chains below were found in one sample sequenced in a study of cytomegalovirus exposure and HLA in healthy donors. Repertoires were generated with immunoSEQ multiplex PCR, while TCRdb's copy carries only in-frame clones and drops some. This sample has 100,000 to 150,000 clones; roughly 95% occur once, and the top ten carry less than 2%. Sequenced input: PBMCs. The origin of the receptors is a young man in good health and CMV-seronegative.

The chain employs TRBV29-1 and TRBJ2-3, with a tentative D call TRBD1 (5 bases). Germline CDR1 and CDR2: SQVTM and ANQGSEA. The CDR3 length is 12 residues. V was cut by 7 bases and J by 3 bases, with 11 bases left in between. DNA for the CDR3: TGCAGCGCCAGGGAAGGGACAGATACGCAGTATTTT. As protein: CSAREGTDTQYF.

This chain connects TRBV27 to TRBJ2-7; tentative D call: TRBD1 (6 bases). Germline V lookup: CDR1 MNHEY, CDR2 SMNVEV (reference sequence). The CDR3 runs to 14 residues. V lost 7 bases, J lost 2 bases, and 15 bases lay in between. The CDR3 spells CASKSAGVTYEQYF. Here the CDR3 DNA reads TGTGCCAGCAAATCCGCAGGGGTAACCTACGAGCAGTACTTC.

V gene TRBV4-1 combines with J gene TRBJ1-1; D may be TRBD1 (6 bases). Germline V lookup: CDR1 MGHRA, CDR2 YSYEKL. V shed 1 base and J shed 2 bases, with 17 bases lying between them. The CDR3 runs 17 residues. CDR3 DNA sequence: TGCGCCAGCAGCCAAGGACGGCAAGGGGGAAGTAACACTGAAGCTTTCTTT. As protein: CASSQGRQGGSNTEAFF.

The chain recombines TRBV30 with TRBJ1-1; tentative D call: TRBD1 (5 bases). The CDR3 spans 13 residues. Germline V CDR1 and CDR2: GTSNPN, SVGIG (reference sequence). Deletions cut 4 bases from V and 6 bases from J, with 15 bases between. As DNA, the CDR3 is TGTGCCTGGAATGAAGGAGGGGCGGCTGAAGCTTTCTTT. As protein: CAWNEGGAAEAFF. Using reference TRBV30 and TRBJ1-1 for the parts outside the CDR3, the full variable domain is SQTIHQWPATLVQPVGSPLSLECTVEGTSNPNLYWYRQAAGRGLQLLFYSVGIGQISSEVPQNLSASRPQDRQFILSSKKLLLSDSGFYLCAWNEGGAAEAFFGQGTRLTVV.

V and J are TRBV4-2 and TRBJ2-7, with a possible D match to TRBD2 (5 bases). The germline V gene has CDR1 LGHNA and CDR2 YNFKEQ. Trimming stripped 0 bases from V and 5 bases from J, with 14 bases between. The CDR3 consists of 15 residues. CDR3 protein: CASSQDTSRFNEQYF. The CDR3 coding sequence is TGTGCCAGCAGCCAAGACACTAGTCGGTTCAACGAGCAGTACTTC.

The CDR3 spells CASSMTGGYGYTF. DNA of the CDR3: TGTGCCAGCAGCATGACGGGGGGCTATGGCTACACCTTC. This rearrangement joins TRBV5-5 to TRBJ1-2, with a tentative D call TRBD1 (5 bases). This CDR3 is built from 13 residues. V shed 4 bases and J shed 4 bases, with 11 bases lying between them. The germline V gene encodes CDR1 SGHKS and CDR2 YYEKEE (reference sequence).

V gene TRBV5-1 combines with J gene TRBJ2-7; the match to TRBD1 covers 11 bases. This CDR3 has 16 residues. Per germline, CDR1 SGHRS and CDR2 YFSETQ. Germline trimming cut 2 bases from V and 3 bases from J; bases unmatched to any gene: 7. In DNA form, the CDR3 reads TGCGCCAGCAGCTTTCTCGCCGGGACAGGGGGCTACGAGCAGTACTTC. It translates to CASSFLAGTGGYEQYF.

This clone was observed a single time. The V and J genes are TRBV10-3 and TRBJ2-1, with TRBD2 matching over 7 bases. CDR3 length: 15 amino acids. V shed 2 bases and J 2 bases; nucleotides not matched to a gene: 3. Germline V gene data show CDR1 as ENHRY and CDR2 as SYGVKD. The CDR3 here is CAISERLAPYNEQFF. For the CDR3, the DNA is TGTGCCATCAGTGAGAGACTAGCCCCCTACAATGAGCAGTTCTTC.

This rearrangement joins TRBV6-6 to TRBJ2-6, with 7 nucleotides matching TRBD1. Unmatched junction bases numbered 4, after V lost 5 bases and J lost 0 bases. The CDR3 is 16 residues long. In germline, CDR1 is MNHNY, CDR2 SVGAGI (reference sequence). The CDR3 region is CASSRQGSSGANVLTF. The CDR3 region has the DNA TGTGCCAGCAGTCGACAGGGTAGCTCTGGGGCCAACGTCCTGACTTTC.

CDR3 in amino acids: CASSFSGLAPYNEQFF. The CDR3, as DNA: TGTGCCAGCAGTTTTTCCGGACTAGCGCCCTACAATGAGCAGTTCTTC. The chain uses TRBV28 and TRBJ2-1; 9 nucleotides line up with TRBD2. The CDR3 extends over 16 amino acids. CDR1 and CDR2 from the germline V gene are MDHEN and SYDVKM. Trimming removed 3 bases from V and 2 bases from J; junction bases left unmatched: 5.

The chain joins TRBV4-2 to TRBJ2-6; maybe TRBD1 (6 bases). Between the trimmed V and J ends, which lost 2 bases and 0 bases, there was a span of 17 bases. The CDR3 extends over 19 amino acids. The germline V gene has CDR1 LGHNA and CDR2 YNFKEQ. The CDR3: CASSQQGLGLSSGANVLTF. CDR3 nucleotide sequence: TGTGCCAGCAGCCAACAGGGGTTGGGTCTCAGCTCTGGGGCCAACGTCCTGACTTTC.

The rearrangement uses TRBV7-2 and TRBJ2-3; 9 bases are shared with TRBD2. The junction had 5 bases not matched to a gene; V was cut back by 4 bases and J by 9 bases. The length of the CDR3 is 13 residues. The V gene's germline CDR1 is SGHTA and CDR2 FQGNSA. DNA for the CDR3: TGTGCCAGCAGCTACCCTAGCGGGAACACGCAGTATTTT. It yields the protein CASSYPSGNTQYF. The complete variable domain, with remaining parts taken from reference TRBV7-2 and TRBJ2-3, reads GAGVSQSPSNKVTEKGKDVELRCDPISGHTALYWYRQSLGQGLEFLIYFQGNSAPDKSGLPSDRFSAERTGGSVSTLTIQRTQQEDSAVYLCASSYPSGNTQYFGPGTRLTVL.

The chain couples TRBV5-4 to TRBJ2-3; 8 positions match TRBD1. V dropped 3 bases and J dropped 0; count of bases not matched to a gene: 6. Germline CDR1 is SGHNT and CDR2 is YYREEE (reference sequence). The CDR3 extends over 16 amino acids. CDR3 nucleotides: TGTGCCAGCAGCTCGGAACAGGGGGTGAGCACAGATACGCAGTATTTT. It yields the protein CASSSEQGVSTDTQYF.

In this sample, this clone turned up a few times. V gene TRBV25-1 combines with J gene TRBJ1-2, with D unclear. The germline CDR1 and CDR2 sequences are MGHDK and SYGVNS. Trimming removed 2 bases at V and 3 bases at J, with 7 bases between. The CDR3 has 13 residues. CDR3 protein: CASSEHSDYGYTF. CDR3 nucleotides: TGTGCCAGCAGTGAACACAGTGACTATGGCTACACCTTC.

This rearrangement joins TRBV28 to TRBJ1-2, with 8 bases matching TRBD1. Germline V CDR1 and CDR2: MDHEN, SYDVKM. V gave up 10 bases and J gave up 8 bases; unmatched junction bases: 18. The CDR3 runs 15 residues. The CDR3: CAITQGASPSYGYTF. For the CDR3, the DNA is TGTGCCATCACGCAGGGGGCCTCACCGTCGTACGGCTACACCTTC.

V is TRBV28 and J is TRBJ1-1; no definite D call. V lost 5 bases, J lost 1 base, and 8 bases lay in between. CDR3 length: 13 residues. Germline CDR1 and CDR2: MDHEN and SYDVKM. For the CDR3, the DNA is TGTGCCAGCAGTCCTCACTGGAACACTGAAGCTTTCTTT. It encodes CASSPHWNTEAFF.

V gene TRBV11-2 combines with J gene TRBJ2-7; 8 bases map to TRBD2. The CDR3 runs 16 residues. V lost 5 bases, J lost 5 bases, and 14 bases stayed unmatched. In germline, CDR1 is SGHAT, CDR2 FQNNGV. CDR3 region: CASSLTAGTSINEQYF. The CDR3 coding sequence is TGTGCCAGCAGCCTAACGGCCGGGACTAGTATCAACGAGCAGTACTTC.

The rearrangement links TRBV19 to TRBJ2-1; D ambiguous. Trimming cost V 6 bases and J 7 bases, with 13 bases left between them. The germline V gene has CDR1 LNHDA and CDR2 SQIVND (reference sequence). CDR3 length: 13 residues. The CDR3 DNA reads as TGTGCCAGTAGGCGGCCGTCCGCAAATGAGCAGTTCTTC. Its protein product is CASRRPSANEQFF.

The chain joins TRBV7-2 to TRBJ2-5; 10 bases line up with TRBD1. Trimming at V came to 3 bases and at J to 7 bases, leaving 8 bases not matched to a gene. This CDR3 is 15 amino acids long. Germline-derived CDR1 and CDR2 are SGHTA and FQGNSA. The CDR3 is CASSFTPGTGVTQYF. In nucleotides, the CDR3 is TGTGCCAGCAGCTTCACCCCCGGGACAGGGGTGACCCAGTACTTC.

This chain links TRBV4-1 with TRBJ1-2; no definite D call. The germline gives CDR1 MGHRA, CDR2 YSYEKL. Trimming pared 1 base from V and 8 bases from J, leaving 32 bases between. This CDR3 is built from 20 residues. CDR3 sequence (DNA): TGCGCCAGCAGCCAAGGCTGGACTCAATCGGGGTCTATCGCCCTTATAGGCTACACCTTC. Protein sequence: CASSQGWTQSGSIALIGYTF.

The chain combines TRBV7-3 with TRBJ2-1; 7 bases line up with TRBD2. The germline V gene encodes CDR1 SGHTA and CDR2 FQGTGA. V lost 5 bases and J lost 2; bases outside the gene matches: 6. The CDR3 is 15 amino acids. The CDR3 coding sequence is TGTGCCAGCAGCCCCCTGGGGGGGACCTACAATGAGCAGTTCTTC. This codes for CASSPLGGTYNEQFF.

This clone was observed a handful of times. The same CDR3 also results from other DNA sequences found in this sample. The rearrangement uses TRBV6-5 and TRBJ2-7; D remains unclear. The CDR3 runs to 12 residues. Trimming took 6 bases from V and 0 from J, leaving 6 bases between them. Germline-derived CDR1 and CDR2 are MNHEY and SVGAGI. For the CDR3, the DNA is TGTGCCAGCAGCTCTAGCTCCTACGAGCAGTACTTC. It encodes CASSSSSYEQYF.

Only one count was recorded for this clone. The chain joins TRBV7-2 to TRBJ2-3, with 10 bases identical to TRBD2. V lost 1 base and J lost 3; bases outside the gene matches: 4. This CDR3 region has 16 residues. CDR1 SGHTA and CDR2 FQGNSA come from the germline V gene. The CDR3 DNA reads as TGTGCCAGCAGCTTAGGTCTACTAGCGGGAACAGATACGCAGTATTTT. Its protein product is CASSLGLLAGTDTQYF.

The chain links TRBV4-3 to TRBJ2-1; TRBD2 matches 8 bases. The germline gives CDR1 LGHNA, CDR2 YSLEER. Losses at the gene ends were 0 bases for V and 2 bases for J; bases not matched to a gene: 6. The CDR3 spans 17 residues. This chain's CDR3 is CASSQDLSAGAYNEQFF. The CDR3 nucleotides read TGCGCCAGCAGCCAAGATCTCTCAGCGGGAGCCTACAATGAGCAGTTCTTC.

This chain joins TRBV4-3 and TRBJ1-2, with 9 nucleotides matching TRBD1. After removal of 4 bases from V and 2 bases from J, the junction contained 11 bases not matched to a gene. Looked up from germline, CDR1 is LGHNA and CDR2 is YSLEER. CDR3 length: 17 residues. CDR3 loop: CASSRATGTGTNYGYTF. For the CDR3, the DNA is TGCGCCAGCAGCCGAGCCACCGGGACAGGGACCAACTATGGCTACACCTTC.

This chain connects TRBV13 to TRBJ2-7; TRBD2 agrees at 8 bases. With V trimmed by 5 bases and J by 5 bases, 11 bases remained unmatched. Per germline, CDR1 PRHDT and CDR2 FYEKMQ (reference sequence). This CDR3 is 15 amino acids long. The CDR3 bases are TGTGCCAGCAGCGAGGGGGGCGGGAGGAGCAACGAGCAGTACTTC. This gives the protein CASSEGGGRSNEQYF.

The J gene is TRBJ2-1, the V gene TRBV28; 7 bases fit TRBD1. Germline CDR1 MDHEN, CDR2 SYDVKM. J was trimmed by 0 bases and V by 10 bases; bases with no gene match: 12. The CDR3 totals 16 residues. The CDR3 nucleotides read TGTGCCACAGTCTCCACGGGACAGACCTCCTACAATGAGCAGTTCTTC. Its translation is CATVSTGQTSYNEQFF.